The text below deals with one T cell receptor beta chain. The data were taken from a study of blood T cell repertoires in COVID-19. Study overall: Acute and convalescent COVID-19 samples came from the United States, Italy and Spain.

In the authors' workflow: How many nucleated cells were present was estimated from reference gene primer amplification. Profiled with immunoSEQ multiplex PCR; TCRdb holds only in-frame clones, not every one. That table gives V, J and clone size, and the DNA gave D and trimming. The sample has about 410,000 clones; roughly 89% are singletons. The CDR3 has 17 residues. Trimming at V came to 2 bases and at J to 3 bases, leaving 8 bases not matched to a gene. The sequenced sample was peripheral blood. The rearrangement uses TRBV23-1 and TRBJ2-1; 9 bases line up with TRBD1. TRBV23-1 is assigned to the ORF class and has an uncertain function. The sequence was obtained from a woman aged 25 to 39 with active or convalescent COVID-19. The chain's CDR3 is CASSQQNRDRDYNEQFF. In DNA form, the CDR3 reads TGCGCCAGCAGTCAACAAAACCGGGACAGGGACTACAATGAGCAGTTCTTC.